Sequencing of this T cell receptor beta chain was carried out in a study of OX40 agonist ivuxolimab in advanced cancers. Clones were sequenced by immunoSEQ multiplex PCR, and TCRdb holds only the in-frame ones, with some missing. The sample records around 100,000 clones, roughly nine tenths being singletons. About this clone: Its antigen is not identified.

With V trimmed by 8 bases and J by 7 bases, 8 bases remained unmatched. Germline CDR1 LNHNV, CDR2 YYDKDF (reference sequence). The CDR3 runs 13 residues. Study-wide results and limits: Within 6 weeks, CD4+ and CD8+ blood T cells expanded clonally at 0.1 to 3.0 mg/kg. There were also nonresponders showing low normalized T-cell clonal expansion.

The chain joins TRBV15 to TRBJ1-2; 9 bases are a match to TRBD1. Sequences were derived from CD4+ or CD8+ T cells sorted from blood, sampled in a trial of the OX40 agonist ivuxolimab. This clonotype was sampled from an adult with an advanced solid tumor such as melanoma, head and neck, liver or kidney cancer. CDR3 coding DNA: TGTGCCACCCAACAGGGGGCGCGGCCTGGCTACACCTTC. It translates to CATQQGARPGYTF.